The 10 T cell receptor beta chains in this list originate from one sample, sequenced in a study of control samples from healthy donors and cancer patients. Clones were sequenced by immunoSEQ multiplex PCR, and TCRdb holds only the in-frame ones, with some missing. The table shows 100,000 to 150,000 clones, with 90% occurring only once. Sequencing input: blood. These receptors all come from a man younger than 30 in good health.

The chain is built from TRBV6-5 and TRBJ1-2; the D is unclear. V was trimmed by 0 bases and J by 4 bases, leaving 12 bases between them. This CDR3 contains 15 residues. The germline CDR1 and CDR2 sequences are MNHEY and SVGAGI. CDR3 in DNA: TGTGCCAGCAGTTACTCTTGGGGTGGTGGCTATGGCTACACCTTC. This codes for CASSYSWGGGYGYTF.

This chain connects TRBV7-9 to TRBJ1-2, with 9 bases lining up with TRBD1. Germline values: CDR1 SEHNR, CDR2 FQNEAQ (reference sequence). With V trimmed by 3 bases and J by 6 bases, 11 bases remained unmatched. The CDR3 contains 16 residues. The CDR3 DNA reads as TGTGCCAGCAGCTTGTCGGGGGACAGGGTAAAGGATGGCTACACCTTC. Its protein is CASSLSGDRVKDGYTF.

The rearrangement uses TRBV30 and TRBJ1-5, with TRBD1 matching over 7 bases. CDR1 is GTSNPN and CDR2 is SVGIG in the germline V gene (reference sequence). With 5 bases clipped from V and 4 bases from J, the junction kept 5 bases outside the gene matches. The CDR3 is 13 amino acids. DNA for the CDR3: TGTGCCTGGCGCCAGGGGGGTAATCAGCCCCAGCATTTT. It translates to CAWRQGGNQPQHF.

J is TRBJ1-5 and V is TRBV27, with unresolved D. The germline V and J ends were trimmed by 6 bases and 1 base, with 13 bases remaining between them. The CDR3 length is 15 residues. CDR1 is MNHEY, CDR2 SMNVEV, per germline (reference sequence). CDR3 bases: TGTGCCAGCAGCCCCGACCCCTACAGCAATCAGCCCCAGCATTTT. This sequence encodes CASSPDPYSNQPQHF.

The chain couples TRBV25-1 to TRBJ2-7, with D maybe TRBD1 (7 bases). The germline gives CDR1 MGHDK, CDR2 SYGVNS. The CDR3 loop spans 15 amino acids. Between the trimmed V and J ends, which lost 4 bases and 4 bases, there was a span of 17 bases. The CDR3 nucleotides are TGTGCCAGCAGTGCCCGAGACAGGGACTCATACGAGCAGTACTTC. It encodes CASSARDRDSYEQYF.

In nucleotides, the CDR3 is TGCGCCAGCAGCGGCCGGACTAGCGGGGGCCAGAACACCGGGGAGCTGTTTTTT. Encoded protein: CASSGRTSGGQNTGELFF. This rearrangement joins TRBV5-1 to TRBJ2-2, with 13 bases fitting TRBD2. The CDR3 has 18 amino acids. Germline assignment: CDR1 SGHRS and CDR2 YFSETQ. Germline trimming cut 4 bases from V and 1 base from J; bases unmatched to any gene: 7.

This clone appeared a single time. This sequence joins TRBV19 and TRBJ1-1; 8 positions agree with TRBD1. The V segment lost 5 bases and the J segment 0 bases; nucleotides outside the gene matches: 2. The germline V gene encodes CDR1 LNHDA and CDR2 SQIVND (reference sequence). The CDR3 runs to 14 residues. This chain's CDR3 is CASSAGQVNTEAFF. The CDR3 coding sequence is TGTGCCAGTAGTGCGGGACAGGTGAACACTGAAGCTTTCTTT.

This clone was seen a single time. This chain joins TRBV6-1 and TRBJ1-1, with no clear D. The CDR3 length is 15 residues. The V gene lost 2 bases and the J gene lost 4 bases, with 14 bases spanning the gap. Germline loops: CDR1 MNHNS, CDR2 SASEGT. CDR3 DNA: TGTGCCAGCAGTGAAAGCATACCCTACCCCACTGAAGCTTTCTTT. This encodes CASSESIPYPTEAFF.

The count of this clone is one. The chain is built from TRBV2 and TRBJ1-6; TRBD1 might be the D (5 bases). Per the germline V gene, CDR1 is SNHLY and CDR2 is FYNNEI. V lost 4 bases and J 9 bases, leaving 16 bases between the germline ends. The CDR3 extends over 15 amino acids. Here the CDR3 reads CASSGVGHGGSPLHF. DNA for the CDR3: TGTGCCAGCAGTGGTGTTGGACACGGTGGTTCACCCCTCCACTTT.

The V and J genes are TRBV29-1 and TRBJ1-3; TRBD1 agrees at 11 bases. CDR1 is SQVTM, CDR2 ANQGSEA, per germline. Trimming took 7 bases from V and 2 from J; bases not matched to a gene: 7. The CDR3 has 15 amino acids. In DNA form, the CDR3 reads TGCAGCGCCACCTCGGGACAGGGGGCTGGAAACACCATATATTTT. Its protein is CSATSGQGAGNTIYF.